The sequence of this T cell receptor (beta chain) was determined in a study of shared clonotypes between healthy human individuals. This CDR3 comprises 14 residues. Deletions cut 2 bases from V and 5 bases from J, with 11 bases between. The germline V gene has CDR1 SGHVS and CDR2 FQNEAQ. This table comes from immunoSEQ multiplex PCR, and its TCRdb copy is limited to in-frame clones, with some not included. The profile shows hundreds of thousands of clones, 92% of them singletons. Naive CD8 cells lacked CD45RO and underwent positive selection for CCR7, leaving out terminally differentiated effector memory CD45RA+ cells. Participating donors were healthy, HIV-negative adults free of recent acute infections or vaccinations.

The source is a man under 40 in good health. The chain recombines TRBV7-8 with TRBJ2-3, with a weak D call TRBD2 (5 bases). Sequencing used naive CD8+ T cells sorted from blood. The DNA for the CDR3 is TGTGCCAGCAGCTTAAGCGGTGCCGGAGATACGCAGTATTTT. Its protein product is CASSLSGAGDTQYF.